The TCR beta chain described here comes from a study of cytomegalovirus exposure and HLA in healthy donors. The PCR employed 60 Vbeta primers together with 13 Jbeta primers. Method: immunoSEQ multiplex PCR; TCRdb's copy keeps in-frame clones and lacks some. The sample has roughly 59,000 clones; about 63% are singletons. Points from the study as a whole: Generally TCR sequences proved uncommon, though certain public TCRs appeared in numerous donors. According to reports, the classifier identified cytomegalovirus status with high specificity and sensitivity. It was 150 to 200 TCR beta chains that were listed as cytomegalovirus-associated.

The CDR3 length is 14 residues. Trimming took 5 bases from V and 7 from J; bases not matched to a gene: 8. Germline CDR1 SEHNR, CDR2 FQNEAQ (reference sequence). As regards this clone: Its matching antigen is unknown.

The rearrangement uses TRBV7-9 and TRBJ1-5, with 7 bases fitting TRBD1. The clonotype comes from a middle-aged man in good health and CMV-seropositive. The material sequenced was PBMCs. The CDR3 bases are TGTGCCAGCAGCCAAGAGACAGGGAGGCAGCCCCAGCATTTT. Its protein is CASSQETGRQPQHF.